This TCR beta chain stems from a study of early T cells in non-severe SARS-CoV-2 infection. Study in general: Unsorted whole blood bulk RNA was sequenced, with unpaired chains. Overall study results and limits: Using VDJdb, the matching emphasized anti-spike CD8 responses while missing private and CD4 specificities.

This clonotype was picked up many times. Its antigen is not known. After removal of 5 bases from V and 4 bases from J, the junction contained 6 bases not matched to a gene. Germline CDR1 is SGHTA and CDR2 is FQGNSA. The CDR3 runs 16 residues. Attachment of unique molecular identifiers to individual cDNA molecules was performed. TCRdb analysed the 5' RACE reads with MiXCR anew, one entry per CDR3 protein. The sample has 55,000 to 75,000 distinct CDR3 sequences; approximately 7.7% are singletons. The chain uses TRBV7-2 and TRBJ2-2, with 11 bases identical to TRBD2. Sequencing used whole blood. This TCR came from an adult who was a healthcare worker with PCR-confirmed SARS-CoV-2 infection or an uninfected control (not recorded which). CDR3 in amino acids: CASSETSGRRTGELFF. The CDR3, as DNA: TGTGCCAGCAGCGAAACTAGCGGGAGACGCACCGGGGAGCTGTTTTTT.